This is a list of T cell receptor beta chains from one sample in a study of T cell repertoires in cytomegalovirus infection. TCRdb passed the reads through MiXCR, listing each CDR3 protein once. This repertoire shows roughly 570,000 distinct CDR3 sequences, about 39% found once; its top ten account for about 48%. These receptors' antigens are unknown. The source material was cultured PBMCs, sampled from culture after CMV antigen stimulation. These receptors were obtained from a human donor in good health (CMV status not recorded). Some clones in this sample may be carry-over from other donors' samples. CDR3s include the opening cysteine and the closing phenylalanine or tryptophan. Fields, in order: clone size, D gene, J gene, V gene, CDR3 DNA, CDR3 protein. A D gene is named only where the DNA matches it firmly. Clone size is not always given. Where it is, it says once, few, many or a class for expanded clones.

>-|TRBD1|TRBJ1-2|TRBV30
TGTGCCTGGAGTATCTACAGGGGGGCGTCGGGCTACACCTTC
CAWSIYRGASGYTF
>once|TRBD1|TRBJ2-7|TRBV4-1
TGCGCCAGCAGCCAAGTAGTAATCGGGACAGTGCACGAGCAGTACTTC
CASSQVVIGTVHEQYF
>few|-|TRBJ2-5|TRBV7-8
TGTGCCAGCAGCTTAGGGGCCCCCCTAGCCCCCTCCGGGAGTCGGGAGACCCAGTACTTC
CASSLGAPLAPSGSRETQYF
>few|-|TRBJ2-7|TRBV7-2
TGTGCCAGCAGCTTAGGGGCTAGCGTTTACGCCCCCTACGAGCAGTACTTC
CASSLGASVYAPYEQYF
>few|TRBD2|TRBJ2-3|TRBV7-2
TGTGCCAGCAGCTCCACCTGGACTAGCGGGAGAAATACGCAGTATTTT
CASSSTWTSGRNTQYF
>-|-|TRBJ1-6|TRBV28
TGTGCCAGCATACCGGGACTCTATAATTCACCCCTCCACTTT
CASIPGLYNSPLHF
>-|-|TRBJ2-3|TRBV2
TGTGCCAGCAGTCCCCTCGCCCCGCAAGATACGCAGTATTTT
CASSPLAPQDTQYF
>-|-|TRBJ2-5|TRBV7-8
TGTGCCAGCAGCTTAGGGCTCACTCGAGAAGCCCAGTACTTC
CASSLGLTREAQYF
>-|-|TRBJ1-5|TRBV6-2/TRBV6-3
TGTGCCAGCAGGCCACAGGCTTATAGCAATCAGCCCCAGCATTTT
CASRPQAYSNQPQHF
>-|-|TRBJ2-3|TRBV18
TGTGCCAGCTCACCAACGGCAAGTCGGTCGAGCACAGATACGCAGTATTTT
CASSPTASRSSTDTQYF
>-|-|TRBJ2-2|TRBV19
TGTGCCAGTAGTATAGGAGGGGGGGGCTGGTCCGACACCGGGGAGCTGTTTTTT
CASSIGGGGWSDTGELFF
>-|TRBD1|TRBJ1-1|TRBV18
TGTGCCAGCTCATCAGACAGGGGGCCACTCGCTTTCTTT
CASSSDRGPLAFF
>-|TRBD2|TRBJ2-7|TRBV27
TGTGCCGTGATGGGGACTAGCCGGGACGAGCAGTACTTC
CAVMGTSRDEQYF
>once|TRBD1|TRBJ2-3|TRBV4-3
TGCGCCAGCAGCCAGCCCGACAGGGCAACGCAGTATTTT
CASSQPDRATQYF
>-|-|TRBJ2-1|TRBV7-6
TGTGCCAGCAGCTTATTCACCGCGGGCCGGGCCATCCACAATGAGCAGTTCTTC
CASSLFTAGRAIHNEQFF
>-|-|TRBJ2-7|TRBV7-2
TGTGCCAGCAGCTTAGCTCGGCTCCCCTACGAGCAGTACTTC
CASSLARLPYEQYF
>-|TRBD1|TRBJ1-2|TRBV19
TGTGCCACCCAAATGGGACAGGGGGCGATTTATGGCTACACCTTC
CATQMGQGAIYGYTF
>many|-|TRBJ2-7|TRBV7-2
TGTGCCAGCAGCTTGTTCACTGGCTACGAGCAGTACTTC
CASSLFTGYEQYF
>few|TRBD2|TRBJ2-3|TRBV19
TGTGCCAGTAGTTTCCTGACTAGCGGCACAGATACGCAGTATTTT
CASSFLTSGTDTQYF
>-|TRBD2|TRBJ2-7|TRBV7-2
TGTGCCAGCAGCTTAGTTACTAGCGGGAGTCTATTCGAGCAGTACTTC
CASSLVTSGSLFEQYF
>-|TRBD2|TRBJ2-1|TRBV20-1
TGCAGTGGGCGAGCGGGAGGGGCCTACAATGAGCAGTTCTTC
CSGRAGGAYNEQFF
>-|-|TRBJ1-1|TRBV18
TGTGCCAGCTCACCAATACTAGCGGGGGCTTTCTTT
CASSPILAGAFF
>few|-|TRBJ1-2|TRBV7-2
TGTGCCAGCAGCCCGGGGGGCGGGGGCGGCTATGGCTACACCTTC
CASSPGGGGGYGYTF
>-|TRBD2|TRBJ2-3|TRBV5-5
TGTGCCAGCAGCTTGGCCATAGCTAGCGGGAGCATTGATACGCAGTATTTT
CASSLAIASGSIDTQYF
>-|-|TRBJ1-4|TRBV12-3/TRBV12-4
TGTGCCAGCAGTCCCAGACCGTATGAAAAACTGTTTTTT
CASSPRPYEKLFF
>few|-|TRBJ1-2|TRBV5-6
TGTGCCAGCAGCTTGGGGACCCAGGAATACACCTTC
CASSLGTQEYTF
>-|-|TRBJ1-2|TRBV20-1
TGCAGTGCCCGGACAAACGCTAACTATGGCTACACCTTC
CSARTNANYGYTF
>-|TRBD2|TRBJ2-2|TRBV7-2
TGTGCCAGCAGCCAAACTAGCGGGGGATCACTCGGGGAGCTGTTTTTT
CASSQTSGGSLGELFF
>-|-|TRBJ2-7|TRBV7-6
TGTGCCAGCAGCCAACCGAGGACGAGCCTGTACTTC
CASSQPRTSLYF
>-|TRBD1|TRBJ1-1|TRBV19
TGTGCCAGTAGTACCGGGACAGCTCCGGGTGAGGAAGCTTTCTTT
CASSTGTAPGEEAFF
>few|-|TRBJ2-7|TRBV4-1
TGCGCCAGCAGCCAAGATGCAGGGTCAATCAGGGAGCAGTACTTC
CASSQDAGSIREQYF
>many|TRBD1|TRBJ2-5|TRBV7-8
TGTGCCAGCAGCTGGGACAGGGTGGGGACCCAGTACTTC
CASSWDRVGTQYF
>-|-|TRBJ2-1|TRBV6-5
TGTGCCAGCAGGGGGTATGGCGATGAGCAGTTCTTC
CASRGYGDEQFF
>few|TRBD2|TRBJ2-1|TRBV6-2/TRBV6-3
TGTGCCAGCAGGCCAGCGGGGGATTACAATGAGCAGTTCTTC
CASRPAGDYNEQFF
>few|-|TRBJ2-1|TRBV7-8
TGTGCCAGCAGCTTCGGGATCGGATCCTACAATGAGCAGTTCTTC
CASSFGIGSYNEQFF
>few|-|TRBJ2-1|TRBV12-3/TRBV12-4
TGTGCCAGCAGTTTTAAGGGCCCCTACAATGAGCAGTTCTTC
CASSFKGPYNEQFF
>few|TRBD2|TRBJ2-2|TRBV7-6
TGTGCCAGCAGCTTTGGGACTACCTACACCGGGGAGCTGTTTTTT
CASSFGTTYTGELFF
>-|TRBD1|TRBJ1-2|TRBV10-3
TGTGCCATCGGCGGACAGGGGGCGCGTGCCTATGGCTACACCTTC
CAIGGQGARAYGYTF
>-|-|TRBJ2-1|TRBV27
TGTGCCAGCAGTTTAAGGCCAGGGAGGTGGAATGAGCAGTTCTTC
CASSLRPGRWNEQFF
>-|TRBD1|TRBJ2-7|TRBV6-8
TGTGCCAGCAGCCGGACAGGGTGGCGCGAGCAGTACTTC
CASSRTGWREQYF
>-|TRBD2|TRBJ2-5|TRBV2
TGTGCCAGCAAGGGACTAGCGGGCATAGAGACCCTGTACTTC
CASKGLAGIETLYF
>-|TRBD2|TRBJ2-3|TRBV4-1
TGCGCCAGCAGCCAAGATAGTCCCGGCGGGAGTGACGCAGATACGCAGTATTTT
CASSQDSPGGSDADTQYF
>many|TRBD1|TRBJ1-5|TRBV7-2
TGTGCCAGCAGCCCTGGGACAGCGGATCAGCCCCAGCATTTT
CASSPGTADQPQHF
>few|-|TRBJ1-2|TRBV6-1
TGTGCCAGCAGTGCCAATCTTGGGGGTACCGGTGGCTACACCTTC
CASSANLGGTGGYTF
>few|-|TRBJ2-2|TRBV12-5
TGTGCTAGTGGTCTCCAGAACACCGGGGAGCTGTTTTTT
CASGLQNTGELFF
>-|-|TRBJ1-1|TRBV7-2
TGTGCCAGCAGCTTAATGAGTCCAGGGGCGAACACTGAAGCTTTCTTT
CASSLMSPGANTEAFF